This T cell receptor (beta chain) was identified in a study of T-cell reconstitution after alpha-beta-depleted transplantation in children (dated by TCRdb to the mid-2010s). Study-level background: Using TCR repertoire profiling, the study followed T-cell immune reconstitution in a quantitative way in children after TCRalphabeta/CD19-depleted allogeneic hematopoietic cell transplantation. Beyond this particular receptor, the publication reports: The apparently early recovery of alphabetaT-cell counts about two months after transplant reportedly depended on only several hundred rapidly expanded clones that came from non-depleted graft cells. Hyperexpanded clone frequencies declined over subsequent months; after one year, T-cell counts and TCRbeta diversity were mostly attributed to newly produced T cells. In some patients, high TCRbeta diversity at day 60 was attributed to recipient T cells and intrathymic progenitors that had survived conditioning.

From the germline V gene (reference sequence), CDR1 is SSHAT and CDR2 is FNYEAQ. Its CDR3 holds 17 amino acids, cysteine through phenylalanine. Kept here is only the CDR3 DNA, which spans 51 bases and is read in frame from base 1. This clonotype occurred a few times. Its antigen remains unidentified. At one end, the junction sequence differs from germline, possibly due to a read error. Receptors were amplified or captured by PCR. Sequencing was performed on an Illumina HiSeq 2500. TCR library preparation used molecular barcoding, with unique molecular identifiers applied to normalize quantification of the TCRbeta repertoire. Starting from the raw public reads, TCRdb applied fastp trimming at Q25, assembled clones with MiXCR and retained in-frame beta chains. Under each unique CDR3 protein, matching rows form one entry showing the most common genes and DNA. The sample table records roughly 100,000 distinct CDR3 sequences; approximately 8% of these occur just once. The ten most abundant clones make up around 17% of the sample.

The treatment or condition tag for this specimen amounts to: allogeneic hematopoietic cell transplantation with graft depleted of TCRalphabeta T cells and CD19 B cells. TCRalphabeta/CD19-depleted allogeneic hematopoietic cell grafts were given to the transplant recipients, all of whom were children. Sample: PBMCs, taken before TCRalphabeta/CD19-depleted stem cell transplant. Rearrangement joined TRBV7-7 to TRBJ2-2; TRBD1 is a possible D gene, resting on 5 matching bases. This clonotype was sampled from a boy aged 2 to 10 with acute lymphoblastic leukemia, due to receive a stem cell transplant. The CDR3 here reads CASSPLMGHSHTGELFF. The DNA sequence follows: TGTGCTAGCAGCCCGCTTATGGGGCATTCCCACACCGGGGAGCTGTTTTTT.